These T cell receptor beta chains were read from a single sample in a study of T cell responses to AZD1222 COVID-19 vaccine. The repertoire was sequenced with immunoSEQ multiplex PCR; TCRdb's copy has only in-frame clones and lacks some. The table has around 130,000 clones, roughly 93% seen once. Sequenced here: peripheral blood, sampled on day 0 of AZD1222 vaccination. Source of these receptors: an adult in good health. The CDR3 runs from the conserved cysteine through the conserved F or W. A D gene is named only where the DNA matches it firmly. Clone size appears in some rows only: once, few, many, or a class for an expanded clone.

size: .; D: .; J: TRBJ1-1; V: TRBV12-3/TRBV12-4; DNA: TGTGCCAGCAGTTCAACAGAATTCACTGAAGCTTTCTTT; CDR3: CASSSTEFTEAFF
size: .; D: .; J: TRBJ1-5; V: TRBV6-5; DNA: TGTGCCAGCAGTTACTCGACGGGGCCCCAGCATTTT; CDR3: CASSYSTGPQHF
size: .; D: .; J: TRBJ2-7; V: TRBV7-9; DNA: TGTGCCAGCAGCCCCCCTTCCCGTGCTTCTTACGAGCAGTACTTC; CDR3: CASSPPSRASYEQYF
size: .; D: .; J: TRBJ1-2; V: TRBV20-1; DNA: TGCAGTGCTATTGGTCCTCGGGGCTACACCTTC; CDR3: CSAIGPRGYTF
size: .; D: TRBD1; J: TRBJ1-4; V: TRBV7-9; DNA: TGTGCCAGCAGCCGTCCCCGACAGGGGTTTCATGAAAAACTGTTTTTT; CDR3: CASSRPRQGFHEKLFF
size: .; D: .; J: TRBJ2-1; V: TRBV10-3; DNA: TGTGCCATCAGTGGGGTTCCCACCTACAATGAGCAGTTCTTC; CDR3: CAISGVPTYNEQFF
size: .; D: .; J: TRBJ1-3; V: TRBV4-1; DNA: TGCGCCAGCAGCCAAGGTGGGGAACCCTCTGGAAACACCATATATTTT; CDR3: CASSQGGEPSGNTIYF
size: .; D: .; J: TRBJ2-1; V: TRBV2; DNA: TGTGCCAGCAGTGAAGGGGTTTTTCGGAACAATGAGCAGTTCTTC; CDR3: CASSEGVFRNNEQFF
size: .; D: TRBD1; J: TRBJ1-4; V: TRBV7-8; DNA: TGTGCCAGCAGCTACGACAGGGCTAATGAAAAACTGTTTTTT; CDR3: CASSYDRANEKLFF
size: once; D: TRBD1; J: TRBJ2-5; V: TRBV24-1; DNA: TGTGCCACCAGTGATTTTCTGGACAGGGGCCGTCCCGTCCTATGGGAGACCCAGTACTTC; CDR3: CATSDFLDRGRPVLWETQYF
size: .; D: .; J: TRBJ1-6; V: TRBV9; DNA: TGTGCCAGCAGCGTAGTACAGACGAATTCACCCCTCCACTTT; CDR3: CASSVVQTNSPLHF
size: .; D: .; J: TRBJ1-5; V: TRBV6-1; DNA: TGTGCCAGCAGTGAAGGGGCAGGGATTGTTGTCGGTCAGCCCCAGCATTTT; CDR3: CASSEGAGIVVGQPQHF
size: .; D: TRBD1; J: TRBJ2-3; V: TRBV11-3; DNA: TGTGCCAGCAGCTTAGGACAGGGGGAAGATACGCAGTATTTT; CDR3: CASSLGQGEDTQYF
size: .; D: TRBD1; J: TRBJ1-2; V: TRBV6-6; DNA: TGTGCCAGCAGTTACGCACAGGGGGCGAAGGGTGGCTACACCTTC; CDR3: CASSYAQGAKGGYTF
size: .; D: .; J: TRBJ1-2; V: TRBV4-1; DNA: TGCGCCAGCAGCCAAGTGGCCAGCCAAAACTATGGCTACACCTTC; CDR3: CASSQVASQNYGYTF
size: .; D: .; J: TRBJ1-1; V: TRBV9; DNA: TGTGCCAGCAGCCCACGAAGGGTGAGCACTGAAGCTTTCTTT; CDR3: CASSPRRVSTEAFF
size: once; D: .; J: TRBJ1-6; V: TRBV7-2; DNA: TGTGCCAGCAGCTTAACTATCGGGAGTTCACCCCTCCACTTT; CDR3: CASSLTIGSSPLHF